One sample yielded the 27 T cell receptor beta chains listed below, sequenced in a study of vaccination effects on CD4 cells after COVID-19 (dated 2022 in TCRdb). Library generation was performed with the immunoSEQ multiplex PCR assay. TCRdb's version of the immuneACCESS table is confined to in-frame rearrangements and falls short of the full clone set. An unresolved V gene accounts for under half of the shortfall where checked; the remainder is of unknown origin. The sample table shows about 46,000 clones, and under 85% are seen once. The ten largest clones capture more than 12% of the sample. In the ViraFEST assay, PBMC were stimulated with viral peptide pools, and antigen-specific CD4+ T cell clonotypes were then identified by expansion using TCR sequencing. After more than 9 days of culture, CD4+ T cells were isolated with the EasySep CD4+ T cell isolation kit. Each participant received two doses of an mRNA SARS-CoV-2 vaccine, either BNT162b2 or mRNA-1273.

Their antigens are not known. This sample comprised CD4+ T cells from PBMCs cultured with HCoV-OC43 spike peptides, obtained after COVID-19 vaccination. Interpreted using the paper, the cell subset or site label stands for: HCoV-OC43 spike overlapping peptide pool stimulation. These receptors all stem from a human donor who received a COVID-19 vaccine.

The CDR3 spells CASSRTDGYNQPQHF. The CDR3, as DNA: TGTGCCAGCAGCCGGACGGACGGGTACAATCAGCCCCAGCATTTT. The V and J genes are TRBV6-5 and TRBJ1-5; no firm D call. This CDR3 has 15 residues. The germline gives CDR1 MNHEY, CDR2 SVGAGI. Between the trimmed V and J ends, which lost 6 bases and 3 bases, there was a span of 15 bases.

This sequence joins TRBV6-6 and TRBJ1-3; no clear D gene. The CDR3 is 11 amino acids. Trimming took 6 bases from V and 7 from J, leaving 7 bases between them. CDR1 MNHNY and CDR2 SVGAGI come from the germline V gene (reference sequence). CDR3 sequence (DNA): TGTGCCAGCAGCACAGCCAACACCATATATTTT. This gives the protein CASSTANTIYF.

The chain joins TRBV6-5 to TRBJ1-1, with D unclear. The germline V and J ends were trimmed by 5 bases and 1 base, with 11 bases remaining between them. This CDR3 has 14 residues. Germline V gives CDR1 MNHEY, CDR2 SVGAGI. The CDR3 spells CASSPSWGNTEAFF. CDR3 coding DNA: TGTGCCAGCAGTCCGAGCTGGGGGAACACTGAAGCTTTCTTT.

This clone was seen at least ten times. The chain joins TRBV29-1 to TRBJ2-7; maybe TRBD2 (5 bases). Germline V gene sequence: CDR1 SQVTM, CDR2 ANQGSEA. The CDR3 loop spans 13 amino acids. Trimming left V 6 bases short and J 8 bases short, with 20 bases between. CDR3 sequence: CSVDGKGGGQQYF. In DNA, the CDR3 is TGCAGCGTCGACGGTAAAGGTGGAGGTCAGCAGTACTTC.

The chain carries TRBV2 and TRBJ1-5; 11 bases are a match to TRBD1. There are 17 residues in the CDR3. V lost 3 bases and J lost 1; bases outside the gene matches: 5. The germline V gene has CDR1 SNHLY and CDR2 FYNNEI. The CDR3 region is CASSEGQGVLSNQPQHF. The CDR3, as DNA: TGTGCCAGCAGTGAGGGACAGGGGGTTCTCAGCAATCAGCCCCAGCATTTT.

This clone was seen only once. The chain joins TRBV4-2 to TRBJ1-4, with 11 bases matching TRBD1. Germline V gene lookup returns CDR1 LGHNA and CDR2 YNFKEQ. CDR3 size: 16 residues. V was pared by 3 bases and J by 8 bases, with 8 bases of the junction left unmatched. Here the CDR3 reads CASSHHGQGAGEKLFF. CDR3 coding DNA: TGTGCCAGCAGCCATCACGGACAGGGGGCGGGAGAAAAACTGTTTTTT.

The V gene is TRBV18, the J gene TRBJ1-2; D unresolved. CDR3 length equals 14 residues. Germline loops: CDR1 KGHSH, CDR2 LQKENI. V lost 0 bases and J 2 bases, leaving 7 bases between the germline ends. CDR3 loop: CASSPPGENYGYTF. The CDR3 bases are TGTGCCAGCTCACCACCGGGCGAGAACTATGGCTACACCTTC. Together with reference TRBV18 and TRBJ1-2, the CDR3 gives the full variable domain: NAGVMQNPRHLVRRRGQEARLRCSPMKGHSHVYWYRQLPEEGLKFMVYLQKENIIDESGMPKERFSAEFPKEGPSILRIQQVVRGDSAAYFCASSPPGENYGYTFGSGTRLTVV.

V gene TRBV30 combines with J gene TRBJ2-3; the D is unclear. Germline CDR1 and CDR2: GTSNPN and SVGIG (reference sequence). The V and J ends lost 0 bases and 8 bases respectively, with 6 bases between them. The CDR3 runs to 11 residues. Here the CDR3 DNA reads TGTGCCTGGAGTGTTTCGCGTACGCAGTATTTT. This sequence encodes CAWSVSRTQYF.

The chain joins TRBV6-1 to TRBJ1-4; D possibly corresponds to TRBD1 (6 bases). V lost 4 bases to trimming and J lost 0 bases, with 12 bases between them. The CDR3 is 16 residues long. Germline values: CDR1 MNHNS, CDR2 SASEGT. The CDR3 DNA follows: TGTGCCAGCAGTGGCCGACCAGGGGCAACTAATGAAAAACTGTTTTTT. Translating it yields CASSGRPGATNEKLFF.

This rearrangement joins TRBV2 to TRBJ2-7; the match to TRBD1 covers 8 bases. CDR3 size: 14 residues. Germline loops: CDR1 SNHLY, CDR2 FYNNEI. Germline trimming cut 8 bases from V and 4 bases from J; bases unmatched to any gene: 10. The CDR3 loop is CASSWTGMIYEQYF. CDR3 sequence (DNA): TGTGCCAGCTCCTGGACAGGGATGATATACGAGCAGTACTTC.

This clone was counted a single time. The rearrangement joins TRBV6-5 to TRBJ2-7; D remains ambiguous. CDR3 length: 15 residues. Trimming pared 0 bases from V and 0 bases from J, leaving 9 bases between. Germline V gives CDR1 MNHEY, CDR2 SVGAGI. CDR3 DNA sequence: TGTGCCAGCAGTTACTCAGGGTACAGCTCCTACGAGCAGTACTTC. Its translation: CASSYSGYSSYEQYF.

The sample holds a few counts of this clone. The chain joins TRBV21-1 to TRBJ2-5; the table's D call, TRBD1, has no DNA check behind it. TRBV21-1 is designated a pseudogene. The CDR3 has 14 amino acids. The CDR3 nucleotides read TGTGCCAGCAGGGGCAAGTGGGCCAGAGAGACCCAGTACTTC. Its protein product is CASRGKWARETQYF.

The DNA of the CDR3 is TGTGCCAGCAGCGCGGGACAGCACTCAACTAATGAAAAACTGTTTTTT. Translated, it gives CASSAGQHSTNEKLFF. This chain connects TRBV5-5 to TRBJ1-4; 7 nucleotides line up with TRBD1. Germline loops: CDR1 SGHKS, CDR2 YYEKEE (reference sequence). This CDR3 has 16 residues. With V trimmed by 4 bases and J by 0 bases, 6 bases remained unmatched.

The chain joins TRBV6-5 to TRBJ2-1; no definite D call. Germline V gene data show CDR1 as MNHEY and CDR2 as SVGAGI. The CDR3 totals 11 residues. V dropped 6 bases and J dropped 6 bases, with 6 bases sitting between them. The CDR3 protein is CASRGSNEQFF. The CDR3 DNA is TGTGCCAGCAGGGGCAGCAATGAGCAGTTCTTC.

The J gene is TRBJ1-5, the V gene TRBV6-5; D is uncertain. The CDR3 loop spans 13 amino acids. V shed 6 bases and J shed 2 bases, with 8 bases lying between them. Germline loops: CDR1 MNHEY, CDR2 SVGAGI. DNA of the CDR3: TGTGCCAGCAGCCGTGGGGGCAATCAGCCCCAGCATTTT. This codes for CASSRGGNQPQHF.

V and J are TRBV5-1 and TRBJ2-2, with D perhaps TRBD1 (6 bases). Looked up from germline, CDR1 is SGHRS and CDR2 is YFSETQ. The V and J ends lost 0 bases and 4 bases respectively, with 10 bases between them. There are 15 residues in the CDR3. The CDR3 protein is CASSLDAGATGELFF. The CDR3, as DNA: TGCGCCAGCAGCTTGGACGCAGGGGCCACCGGGGAGCTGTTTTTT.

The rearrangement joins TRBV3-1 (or the pseudogene TRBV3-2) to TRBJ2-2; D is uncertain. Trimming cost V 1 base and J 7 bases, with 4 bases left between them. The CDR3 loop spans 12 amino acids. CDR1 is LGHDT, CDR2 YNNKEL, per germline (reference sequence). The CDR3 region has the DNA TGTGCCAGCAGCCAAGGTCTCGGGGAGCTGTTTTTT. Encoded protein: CASSQGLGELFF.

A single count supports this clone. The chain has TRBV5-1 and TRBJ2-2; D gene ambiguous. V was trimmed by 0 bases and J by 3 bases, leaving 3 bases between them. The CDR3 spans 13 residues. Germline CDR1 SGHRS, CDR2 YFSETQ. CDR3 protein: CASSLGYTGELFF. The DNA for the CDR3 is TGCGCCAGCAGCTTGGGTTACACCGGGGAGCTGTTTTTT.

The chain is built from TRBV10-3 and TRBJ2-7; TRBD1 matches 8 bases. V shed 3 bases and J 3 bases; nucleotides not matched to a gene: 10. From germline, CDR1 is ENHRY and CDR2 SYGVKD. CDR3 length: 16 residues. The CDR3 DNA is TGTGCCATCAGTGACCCTACTGGACAGGGTGTCTACGAGCAGTACTTC. This encodes CAISDPTGQGVYEQYF.

The J gene is TRBJ1-5, the V gene TRBV5-6; 7 bases align to TRBD1. Germline trimming cut 2 bases from V and 9 bases from J; bases unmatched to any gene: 8. The CDR3 is made up of 14 amino acids. Germline V CDR1 and CDR2: SGHDT, YYEEEE. In DNA form, the CDR3 reads TGTGCCAGCAGCTTAGCCACAGGGGAGCGGCCCCAGCATTTT. Its translation is CASSLATGERPQHF.

This chain uses TRBV2 with TRBJ2-2, with D possibly TRBD1 on 5 matching bases. The V and J ends lost 6 bases and 1 base respectively, with 21 bases between them. The length of the CDR3 is 18 residues. Germline V gene sequence: CDR1 SNHLY, CDR2 FYNNEI. CDR3 sequence (DNA): TGTGCCAGCAGGTGGAGACAGAGACCTAGGGGGAACACCGGGGAGCTGTTTTTT. As protein: CASRWRQRPRGNTGELFF.

The rearrangement links TRBV18 to TRBJ2-3, with TRBD1 matching 7 bases. The V gene end was trimmed by 1 base and the J gene end by 1 base; junction bases not matched to a gene: 5. CDR3 length: 16 residues. Per germline, CDR1 KGHSH and CDR2 LQKENI. CDR3 DNA: TGTGCCAGCTCACCACAGGGGGCTAGCCGCACAGATACGCAGTATTTT. It encodes CASSPQGASRTDTQYF.

The V call is TRBV12-3 or TRBV12-4, the J call TRBJ1-4, with D uncertain. Trimming stripped 4 bases from V and 8 bases from J, with 5 bases between. CDR3 length: 11 amino acids. DNA of the CDR3: TGTGCCAGCAGTTGGAAGGAAAAACTGTTTTTT. Translation: CASSWKEKLFF.

V and J are TRBV3-1 (or the pseudogene TRBV3-2) and TRBJ2-1; weak D call: TRBD1 (6 bases). V shed 4 bases and J shed 5 bases, with 12 bases lying between them. Germline assignment: CDR1 LGHDT and CDR2 YNNKEL (reference sequence). The CDR3 has 14 amino acids. The CDR3 protein is CASSPTTGNNEQFF. CDR3 DNA sequence: TGTGCCAGCAGCCCCACGACAGGAAACAATGAGCAGTTCTTC.

The chain joins TRBV2 to TRBJ1-5, with 10 bases fitting TRBD1. Germline values: CDR1 SNHLY, CDR2 FYNNEI. The J segment lost 4 bases and the V segment lost 6 bases, leaving 9 bases of the junction unmatched. There are 16 residues in the CDR3. The CDR3 here is CASSELGTGANQPQHF. The CDR3 coding sequence is TGTGCCAGCAGCGAACTCGGGACAGGGGCAAATCAGCCCCAGCATTTT.

The V and J genes are TRBV7-2 and TRBJ1-1; no firm D call. V lost 5 bases and J lost 1, with 8 bases in between. The CDR3 runs 13 residues. Germline V gene data show CDR1 as SGHTA and CDR2 as FQGNSA. CDR3 protein: CASSPWRNTEAFF. CDR3 DNA sequence: TGTGCCAGCAGCCCTTGGCGGAACACTGAAGCTTTCTTT.

V is TRBV2 and J is TRBJ2-7; 8 bases align to TRBD2. Germline V gene data show CDR1 as SNHLY and CDR2 as FYNNEI. CDR3 length equals 15 residues. V shed 6 bases, J shed 7 bases, and the junction held 14 bases outside the gene matches. CDR3 coding DNA: TGTGCCAGCAGAGCCCTAAGCGGGAGTAGAGGGGAGCAGTACTTC. Translation gives CASRALSGSRGEQYF.